This T cell receptor (beta chain) was recorded in a study of blood T cells in healthy people across ages. General study points: Naive CD4+ cells and diversity were both higher in long-lived donors than in aged donors.

Germline CDR1 SGDLS, CDR2 YYNGEE. This CDR3 has 14 amino acids. Losses at the gene ends were 0 bases for V and 6 bases for J; bases not matched to a gene: 3. With a J-beta primer mix and a sample-barcoded 5' primer, a second PCR ran 7 to 11 cycles. Via MiXCR, TCRdb re-called the 5' RACE reads, giving one row per CDR3 protein. The table has about 560,000 distinct CDR3 sequences, roughly a quarter seen once; the top ten hold 3.6%. For this clonotype: The target antigen is unknown.

The same sample was also used in a study of T cells of mothers and their children.

The V and J genes are TRBV9 and TRBJ1-2, with TRBD1 matching 9 bases. The clonotype was recovered from a boy between 2 and 10 years old in good health. Sequenced material: blood. CDR3 sequence: CASSVAGQGNGYTF. In DNA, the CDR3 is TGTGCCAGCAGCGTAGCAGGACAGGGGAATGGCTACACCTTC.